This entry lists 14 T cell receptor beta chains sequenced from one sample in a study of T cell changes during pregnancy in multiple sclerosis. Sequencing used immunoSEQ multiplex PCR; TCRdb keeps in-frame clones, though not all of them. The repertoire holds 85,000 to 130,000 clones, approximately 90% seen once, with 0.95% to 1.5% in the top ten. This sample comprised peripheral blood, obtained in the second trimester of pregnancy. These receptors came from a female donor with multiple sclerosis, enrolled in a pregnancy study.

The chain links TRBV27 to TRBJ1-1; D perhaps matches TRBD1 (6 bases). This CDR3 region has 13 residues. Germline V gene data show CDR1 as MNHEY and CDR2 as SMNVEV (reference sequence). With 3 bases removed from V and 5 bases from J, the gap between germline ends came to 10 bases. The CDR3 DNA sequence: TGTGCCAGCAGTTTTACAGGGAGAACTGAAGCTTTCTTT. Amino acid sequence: CASSFTGRTEAFF.

The CDR3 DNA reads TGTGCCAGCAGCTTAGAGGGAGAGGCGAGCAGTGAGCAGTTCTTC. It translates to CASSLEGEASSEQFF. V is TRBV7-2 and J is TRBJ2-1; a possible D gene is TRBD2 (5 bases). V lost 1 base and J lost 9, with 16 bases in between. CDR1 and CDR2 from the germline V gene are SGHTA and FQGNSA. There are 15 residues in the CDR3.

This CDR3 is CAWSSLPGGRRSPLHF. The CDR3 DNA follows: TGTGCCTGGAGTAGTCTTCCCGGGGGGCGCAGATCACCCCTCCACTTT. The chain carries TRBV30 and TRBJ1-6, with a possible D match to TRBD1 (6 bases). CDR1 and CDR2 (germline): GTSNPN, SVGIG (reference sequence). Trimming removed 2 bases from V and 10 bases from J, with 21 bases in between. CDR3 length equals 16 residues. The entire variable domain, with the rest obtained from reference TRBV30 and TRBJ1-6, is as follows: SQTIHQWPATLVQPVGSPLSLECTVEGTSNPNLYWYRQAAGRGLQLLFYSVGIGQISSEVPQNLSASRPQDRQFILSSKKLLLSDSGFYLCAWSSLPGGRRSPLHFGNGTRLTVT.

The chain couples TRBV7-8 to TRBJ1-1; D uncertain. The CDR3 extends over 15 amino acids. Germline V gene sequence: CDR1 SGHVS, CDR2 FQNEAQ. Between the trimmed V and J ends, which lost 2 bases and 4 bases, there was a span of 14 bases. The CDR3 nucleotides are TGTGCCAGCAGCTTAATCGGCCGCCCGGGCACTGAAGCTTTCTTT. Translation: CASSLIGRPGTEAFF.

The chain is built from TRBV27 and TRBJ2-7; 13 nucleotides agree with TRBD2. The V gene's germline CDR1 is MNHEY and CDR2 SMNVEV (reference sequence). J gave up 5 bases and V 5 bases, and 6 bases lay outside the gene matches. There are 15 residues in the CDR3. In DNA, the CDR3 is TGTGCCAGCAGTCCCGGACTAGCGGGAGTACACGAGCAGTACTTC. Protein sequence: CASSPGLAGVHEQYF.

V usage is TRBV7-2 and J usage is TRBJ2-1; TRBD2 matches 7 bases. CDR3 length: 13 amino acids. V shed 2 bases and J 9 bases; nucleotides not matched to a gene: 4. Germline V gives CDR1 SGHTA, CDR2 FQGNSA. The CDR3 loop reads CASSLTSATEQFF. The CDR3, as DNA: TGTGCCAGCAGCTTAACTAGCGCAACTGAGCAGTTCTTC.

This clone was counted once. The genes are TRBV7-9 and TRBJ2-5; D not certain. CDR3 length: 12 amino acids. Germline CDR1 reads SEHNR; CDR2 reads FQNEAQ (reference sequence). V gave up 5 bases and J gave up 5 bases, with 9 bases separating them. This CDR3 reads CASSPSVETQYF. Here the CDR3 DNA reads TGTGCCAGCAGCCCGTCGGTGGAGACCCAGTACTTC.

The CDR3 loop is CASSYERRRGDQPQHF. The CDR3 nucleotides read TGTGCCAGCAGTTACGAGCGGCGCAGGGGGGATCAGCCCCAGCATTTT. The rearrangement links TRBV6-5 to TRBJ1-5, with 7 bases aligning to TRBD1. V gave up 2 bases and J gave up 5 bases; unmatched junction bases: 9. Germline V gene data show CDR1 as MNHEY and CDR2 as SVGAGI. The CDR3 length is 16 residues.

DNA for the CDR3: TGTGCCAGCAGGAGTACAGGGACCTACGAGCAGTACTTC. This sequence encodes CASRSTGTYEQYF. The rearrangement uses TRBV28 and TRBJ2-7; possibly TRBD1 for D (6 bases). V shed 6 bases and J shed 2 bases, with 11 bases lying between them. The CDR3 length is 13 residues. Germline CDR1 is MDHEN and CDR2 is SYDVKM. The variable domain in full, completed from reference TRBV28 and TRBJ2-7, reads DVKVTQSSRYLVKRTGEKVFLECVQDMDHENMFWYRQDPGLGLRLIYFSYDVKMKEKGDIPEGYSVSREKKERFSLILESASTNQTSMYLCASRSTGTYEQYFGPGTRLTVT.

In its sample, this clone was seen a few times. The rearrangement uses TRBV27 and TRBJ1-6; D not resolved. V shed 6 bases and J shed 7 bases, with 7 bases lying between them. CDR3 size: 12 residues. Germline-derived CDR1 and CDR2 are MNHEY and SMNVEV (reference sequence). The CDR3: CASSQANSPLHF. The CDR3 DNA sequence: TGTGCCAGCAGCCAGGCGAATTCACCCCTCCACTTT.

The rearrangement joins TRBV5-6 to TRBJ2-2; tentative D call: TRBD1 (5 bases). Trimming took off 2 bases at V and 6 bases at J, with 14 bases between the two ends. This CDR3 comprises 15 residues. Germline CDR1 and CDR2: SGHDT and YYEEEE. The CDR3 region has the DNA TGTGCCAGCAGCTTCACTGGCAGGGAAGCCGGGGAGCTGTTTTTT. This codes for CASSFTGREAGELFF.

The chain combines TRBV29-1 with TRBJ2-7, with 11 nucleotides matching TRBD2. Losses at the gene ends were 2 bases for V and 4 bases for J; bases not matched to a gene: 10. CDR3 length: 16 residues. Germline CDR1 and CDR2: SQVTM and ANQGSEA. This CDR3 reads CSVENPTSGNQYEQYF. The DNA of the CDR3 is TGCAGCGTTGAAAATCCGACTAGCGGGAACCAATACGAGCAGTACTTC.

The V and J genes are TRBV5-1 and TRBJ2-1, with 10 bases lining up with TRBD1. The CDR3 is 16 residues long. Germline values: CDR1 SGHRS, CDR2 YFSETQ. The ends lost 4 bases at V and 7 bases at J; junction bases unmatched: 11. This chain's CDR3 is CASSEGDRGRWNEQFF. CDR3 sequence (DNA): TGCGCCAGCAGCGAAGGGGACAGGGGAAGGTGGAATGAGCAGTTCTTC. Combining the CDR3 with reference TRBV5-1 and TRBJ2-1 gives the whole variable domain KAGVTQTPRYLIKTRGQQVTLSCSPISGHRSVSWYQQTPGQGLQFLFEYFSETQRNKGNFPGRFSGRQFSNSRSEMNVSTLELGDSALYLCASSEGDRGRWNEQFFGPGTRLTVL.

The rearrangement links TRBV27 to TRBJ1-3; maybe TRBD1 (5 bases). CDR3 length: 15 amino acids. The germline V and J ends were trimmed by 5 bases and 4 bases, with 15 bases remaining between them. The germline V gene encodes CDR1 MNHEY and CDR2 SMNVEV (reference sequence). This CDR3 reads CASSIGQGSGNTIYF. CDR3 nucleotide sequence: TGTGCCAGCAGTATCGGGCAGGGTAGCGGAAACACCATATATTTT.